This T cell receptor beta chain derives from a study of cytomegalovirus exposure and HLA in healthy donors. Study conclusions and caveats: Associated with cytomegalovirus, according to the listing, were some 180 TCR beta chains. Rarity marked most TCR sequences, yet some public TCRs occurred in many donors.

The PCR ran on 60 Vbeta and 13 Jbeta primers. Libraries were prepared by immunoSEQ multiplex PCR; TCRdb keeps only in-frame clonotypes and omits some of them. In all, the sample yields 100,000 to 150,000 clones. The trim removed 4 bases at V and 0 bases at J, leaving 8 bases unmatched. Germline CDR1 reads SGHRS; CDR2 reads YFSETQ. The CDR3 runs to 16 residues. For this clone: What it recognizes is unknown.

As for the donors, each was a healthy bone marrow donor. The specimen sequenced was PBMCs. This chain uses TRBV5-1 with TRBJ1-1; 8 positions agree with TRBD1. The sequence derives from a man between 18 and 29 years old in good health and CMV-seronegative. CDR3 sequence: CASSPWTGYMNTEAFF. The CDR3 nucleotides read TGCGCCAGCAGCCCCTGGACAGGGTACATGAACACTGAAGCTTTCTTT.